This T cell receptor beta chain derives from a study of blood T cell repertoires in COVID-19. Study-wide background: In each case, the material was cDNA or gDNA derived from T cells, B-cell-depleted T cells, or PBMCs.

Clones were read by immunoSEQ multiplex PCR, and TCRdb kept only the in-frame ones, dropping some. The sample records around 230,000 clones, 88% being singletons. V lost 3 bases, J lost 4 bases, and 9 bases lay in between. The CDR3 consists of 12 residues. Germline CDR1 DFQATT, CDR2 SNEGSKA (reference sequence). The clonotype originates from a woman aged 25 to 39 who had recovered from COVID-19. Sequencing was carried out using PBMCs or T cells enriched from blood (not recorded which). V gene TRBV20-1 combines with J gene TRBJ1-1; D is unclear. CDR3 loop: CSASTGFTEAFF. The CDR3 coding sequence is TGCAGTGCTAGTACGGGATTCACTGAAGCTTTCTTT.